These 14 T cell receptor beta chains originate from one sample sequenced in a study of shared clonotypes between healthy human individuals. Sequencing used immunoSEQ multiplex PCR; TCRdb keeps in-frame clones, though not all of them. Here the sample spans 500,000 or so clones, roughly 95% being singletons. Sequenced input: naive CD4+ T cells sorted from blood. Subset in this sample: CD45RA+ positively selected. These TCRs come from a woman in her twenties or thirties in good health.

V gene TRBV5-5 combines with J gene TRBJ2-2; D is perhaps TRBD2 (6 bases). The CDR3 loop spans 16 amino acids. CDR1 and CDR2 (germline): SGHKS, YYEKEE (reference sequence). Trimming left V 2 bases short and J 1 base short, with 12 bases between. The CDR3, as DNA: TGTGCCAGCAGCTTTCAGCCGGGGGAGAACACCGGGGAGCTGTTTTTT. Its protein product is CASSFQPGENTGELFF.

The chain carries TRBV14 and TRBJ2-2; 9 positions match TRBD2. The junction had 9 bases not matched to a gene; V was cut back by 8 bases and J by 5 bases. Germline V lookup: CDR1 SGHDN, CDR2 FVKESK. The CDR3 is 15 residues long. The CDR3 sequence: CASQGVAGDTGELFF. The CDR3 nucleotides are TGTGCCAGCCAGGGGGTAGCGGGAGATACCGGGGAGCTGTTTTTT.

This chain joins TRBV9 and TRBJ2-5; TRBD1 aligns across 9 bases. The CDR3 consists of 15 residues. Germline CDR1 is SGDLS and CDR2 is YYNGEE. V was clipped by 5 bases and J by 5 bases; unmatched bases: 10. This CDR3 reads CASRRGGQGPETQYF. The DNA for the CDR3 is TGTGCCAGCAGGAGGGGGGGACAGGGCCCCGAGACCCAGTACTTC. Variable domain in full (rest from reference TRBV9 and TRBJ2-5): DSGVTQTPKHLITATGQRVTLRCSPRSGDLSVYWYQQSLDQGLQFLIQYYNGEERAKGNILERFSAQQFPDLHSELNLSSLELGDSALYFCASRRGGQGPETQYFGPGTRLLVL.

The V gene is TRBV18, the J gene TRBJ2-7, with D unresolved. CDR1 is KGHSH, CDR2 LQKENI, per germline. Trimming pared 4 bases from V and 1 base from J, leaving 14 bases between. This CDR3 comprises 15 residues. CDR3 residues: CASSRRNGPSYEQYF. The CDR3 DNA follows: TGTGCCAGCTCACGAAGAAACGGTCCTTCCTACGAGCAGTACTTC.

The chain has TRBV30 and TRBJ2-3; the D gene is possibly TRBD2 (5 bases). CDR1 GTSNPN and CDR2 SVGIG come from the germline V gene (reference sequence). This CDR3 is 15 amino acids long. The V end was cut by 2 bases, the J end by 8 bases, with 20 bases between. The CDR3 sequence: CAWSPAGRPTSTQYF. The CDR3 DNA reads TGTGCCTGGAGTCCTGCGGGCCGTCCGACTTCTACGCAGTATTTT.

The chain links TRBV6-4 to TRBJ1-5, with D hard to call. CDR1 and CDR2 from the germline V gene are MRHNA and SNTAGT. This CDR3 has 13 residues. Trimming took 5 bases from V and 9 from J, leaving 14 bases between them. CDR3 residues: CASSSRFGRPQHF. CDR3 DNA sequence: TGTGCCAGCAGTTCTCGTTTCGGTCGGCCCCAGCATTTT.

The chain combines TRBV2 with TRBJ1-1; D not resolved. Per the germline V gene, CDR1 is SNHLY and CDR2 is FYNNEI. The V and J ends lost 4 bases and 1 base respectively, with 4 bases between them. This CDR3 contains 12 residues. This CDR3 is CASSVSNTEAFF. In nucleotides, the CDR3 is TGTGCCAGCAGTGTGTCGAACACTGAAGCTTTCTTT.

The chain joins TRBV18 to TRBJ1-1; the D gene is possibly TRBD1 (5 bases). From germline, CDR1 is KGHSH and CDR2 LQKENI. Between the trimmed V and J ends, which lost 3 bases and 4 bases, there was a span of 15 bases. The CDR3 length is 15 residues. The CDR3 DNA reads TGTGCCAGCTCACCGACAGACGAGGGCAGCACTGAAGCTTTCTTT. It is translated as CASSPTDEGSTEAFF.

The CDR3 is CASSPTGTGDQPQHF. The CDR3 DNA reads as TGTGCCAGCAGCCCGACCGGGACAGGGGATCAGCCCCAGCATTTT. V and J are TRBV28 and TRBJ1-5, with TRBD1 matching over 10 bases. V trimming: 6 bases; J trimming: 5 bases; junction bases outside the gene matches: 7. Germline CDR1 is MDHEN and CDR2 is SYDVKM. This CDR3 region has 15 residues.

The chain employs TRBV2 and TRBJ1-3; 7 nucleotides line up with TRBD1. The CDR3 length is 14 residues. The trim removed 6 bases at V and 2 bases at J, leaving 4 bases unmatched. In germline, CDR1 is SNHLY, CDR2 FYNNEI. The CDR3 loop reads CASSSTGTGNTIYF. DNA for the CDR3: TGTGCCAGCAGCTCGACAGGGACTGGAAACACCATATATTTT.

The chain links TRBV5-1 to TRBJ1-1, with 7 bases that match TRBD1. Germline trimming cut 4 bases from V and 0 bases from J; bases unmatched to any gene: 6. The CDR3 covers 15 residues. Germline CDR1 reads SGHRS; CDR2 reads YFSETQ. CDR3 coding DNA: TGCGCCAGCAGCGTATCTACAGGGGTGAACACTGAAGCTTTCTTT. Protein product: CASSVSTGVNTEAFF.

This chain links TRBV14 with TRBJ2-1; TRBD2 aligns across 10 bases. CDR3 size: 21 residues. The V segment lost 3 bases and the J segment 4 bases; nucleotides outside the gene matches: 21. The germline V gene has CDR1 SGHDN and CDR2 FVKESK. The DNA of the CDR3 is TGTGCCAGCAGCCAGCACTTTCTAGCGGGAGCCTTTAATTCCCATTACAATGAGCAGTTCTTC. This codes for CASSQHFLAGAFNSHYNEQFF. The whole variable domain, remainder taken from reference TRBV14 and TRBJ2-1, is EAGVTQFPSHSVIEKGQTVTLRCDPISGHDNLYWYRRVMGKEIKFLLHFVKESKQDESGMPNNRFLAERTGGTYSTLKVQPAELEDSGVYFCASSQHFLAGAFNSHYNEQFFGPGTRLTVL.

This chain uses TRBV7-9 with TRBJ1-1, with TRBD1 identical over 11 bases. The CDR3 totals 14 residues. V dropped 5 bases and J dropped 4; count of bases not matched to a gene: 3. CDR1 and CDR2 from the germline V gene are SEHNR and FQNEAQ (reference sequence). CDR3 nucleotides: TGTGCCAGCAGCCCCGGGACAGGGGGCACTGAAGCTTTCTTT. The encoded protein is CASSPGTGGTEAFF.

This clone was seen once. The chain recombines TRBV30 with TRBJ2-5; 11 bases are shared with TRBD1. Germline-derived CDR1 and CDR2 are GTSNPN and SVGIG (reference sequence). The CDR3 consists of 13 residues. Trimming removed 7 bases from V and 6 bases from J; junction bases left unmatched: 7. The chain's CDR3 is CAFGQGAIKTQYF. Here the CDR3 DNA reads TGTGCCTTTGGACAGGGGGCAATAAAGACCCAGTACTTC.